This T cell receptor (beta chain) derives from a study of blood T cell dynamics during melanoma immunotherapy. Study-wide background: Metastatic melanoma patients received first-line pembrolizumab or nivolumab plus ipilimumab. Study-wide points: It remained unknown if the driving T cell clones were melanoma-specific.

Comment on this clone: Antigen unknown.

This CDR3 spans 13 amino acids. Trimming removed 4 bases from V and 7 bases from J, with 16 bases in between. Germline V gene lookup returns CDR1 GTSNPN and CDR2 SVGIG (reference sequence). Profiling relied on immunoSEQ multiplex PCR, and the TCRdb table lists in-frame clones only, not all of them. The data contain over 3,500 clones, 78% of them singletons. Time point indicated: week 3, after first cycle of checkpoint inhibitor. The sequence was obtained from a human donor with melanoma. The material sequenced was blood, taken from a patient treated with checkpoint blockade. The V and J genes are TRBV30 and TRBJ1-2, with unresolved D. The CDR3 region is CAWTVVGNGGYTF. CDR3 nucleotide sequence: TGTGCCTGGACCGTGGTGGGGAACGGTGGCTACACCTTC.